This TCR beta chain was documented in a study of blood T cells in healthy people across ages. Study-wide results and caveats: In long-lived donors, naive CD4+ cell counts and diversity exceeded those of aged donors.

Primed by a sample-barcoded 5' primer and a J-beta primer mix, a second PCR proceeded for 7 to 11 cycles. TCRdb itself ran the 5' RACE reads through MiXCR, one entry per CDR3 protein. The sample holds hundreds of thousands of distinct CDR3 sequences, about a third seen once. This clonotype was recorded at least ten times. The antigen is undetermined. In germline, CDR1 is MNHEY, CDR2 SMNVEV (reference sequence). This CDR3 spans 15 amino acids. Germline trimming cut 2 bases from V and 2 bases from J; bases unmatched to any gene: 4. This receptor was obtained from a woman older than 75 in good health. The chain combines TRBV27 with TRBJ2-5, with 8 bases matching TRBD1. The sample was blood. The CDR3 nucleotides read TGTGCCAGCAGTTTAGGGACAGGTCCTCAAGAGACCCAGTACTTC. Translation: CASSLGTGPQETQYF.